This section outlines one T cell receptor beta chain sequence together with its context. No antigen is known for it. No base-level quality is on record; no much larger clone is a single base apart. This entry is derived from a study of T cell responses to AZD1222 COVID-19 vaccine (dated by TCRdb to about 2021). Concerning the study at large: A total of just over 230 trial participants underwent TCR sequencing, of whom about 210 had received two doses of AZD1222 and around 25 had received two doses of the MenACWY control vaccine. Trial participants were enrolled into age subgroups of 18-55, 56-69 and 70-plus years, which contained roughly 140, 27 and 60 TCR-sequenced participants, respectively. General study outcomes and caveats: The 56-69-year group was small, and its depth increase did not reach significance, likely because of low power. No day 14 peak-response samples were available, so repertoires were characterized only after the peak T cell response. CD4 TCRs associated with the vaccine covered the entire spike protein, and the dominant responses were in regions 160-218 and 743-854. A significant rise in spike-specific TCR breadth and depth was observed after two AZD1222 doses relative to day 0 and relative to MenACWY recipients. Conclusions about previously exposed vaccinees were limited because only a handful of AZD1222 recipients were SARS-CoV-2 seropositive at baseline. Epitopes outside the regions mutated in the B.1.351 and B.1.1.7 variants were reportedly recognized by nearly half of the unique spike-specific TCRs. Most participants were white British and females outnumbered males, and the authors suggested that clonal diversity may have been underestimated.

The CDR3 regions of human TCRbeta chains were analyzed by immunosequencing. The paper's data handling went like this. TCRs in the repertoires were compared against a reference library of SARS-CoV-2-specific TCRs that had been generated with the MIRA antigen-specificity platform. Breadth was defined as the fraction of unique TCRs that were SARS-CoV-2-associated. Depth was defined as the fraction of total T cells that were SARS-CoV-2-associated. Each spike-specific TCR was assigned to its reactive spike region and to a CD4 or CD8 class using the MIRA data. Log10-transformed breadth and depth values were compared by one-way ANOVA with Sidak's multiple comparisons tests. TCRdb's version of the immuneACCESS table is confined to in-frame rearrangements and falls short of the full clone set. An unresolved V gene accounts for under half of the shortfall where checked; the remainder is of unknown origin. That table gives V, J and clone size, and the DNA gave D and trimming. In all, the sample holds about 140,000 clones, and roughly 92% of those were seen once. Around 3.5% of the sample lies in the top ten.

The germline V gene specifies MDHEN as CDR1 and SYDVKM as CDR2. Reading from cysteine to phenylalanine, the CDR3 counts 16 amino acids. Here the CDR3 DNA is all that survives: 48 bases in frame from base 1. Relative to germline, V is missing 5 bases and J is missing 3 bases, with 6 bases of the junction outside any gene match. This sample's time point label indicates: about 28 days (+/-7) after the second vaccine dose. AZD1222 recipients whose second dose came at about 4 weeks and those whose second dose came at about 12 weeks were combined into one group, since spike-specific TCR depth and breadth did not differ between the two schedules. Samples from vaccinated people were obtained from the UK trials COV001 and COV002, which included a single-blind randomized controlled phase 2/3 trial of AZD1222 (ChAdOx1 nCoV-19) in healthy adults. For TCRbeta chain sequencing, PBMC samples were collected from trial participants at day 0 and at day 28 after the second dose.

The sequence was collected from an adult who received the AZD1222 COVID-19 vaccine. This specimen was peripheral blood, taken 28 days after the second AZD1222 dose. The rearrangement combines TRBV28 with TRBJ1-5, and 11 junction bases match TRBD1. For the CDR3, the sequence is CASSEGQGVVNQPQHF. The DNA reads as follows: TGTGCCAGCAGTGAGGGACAGGGGGTTGTCAATCAGCCCCAGCATTTT.